One T cell receptor beta chain is described in this entry. This sample is drawn from a study of shared clonotypes between healthy human individuals. The assay was immunoSEQ multiplex PCR, and TCRdb's table has in-frame clones only and misses some. The repertoire includes hundreds of thousands of clones, 96% of them detected once, and less than 0.12% sits in the top ten. In the naive CD8 group, cells lacked CD45RO and were positively selected for CCR7, so terminally differentiated effector memory CD45RA+ cells were left out. The CDR3 runs 15 residues. Germline CDR1 and CDR2: MDHEN and SYDVKM. V lost 1 base and J lost 6, with 16 bases in between.

This chain connects TRBV28 to TRBJ2-7; a possible D gene is TRBD2 (5 bases). This receptor was obtained from a woman in her twenties or thirties in good health. Sample: naive CD8+ T cells sorted from blood. The CDR3 DNA sequence: TGTGCCAGCAGTTTATCCCCACTAGGGAGCGGCGAGCAGTACTTC. This codes for CASSLSPLGSGEQYF.